This TCR beta chain was recorded in a study of cytomegalovirus exposure and HLA in healthy donors. The CDR3 is made up of 17 amino acids. Looked up from germline, CDR1 is LNHDA and CDR2 is SQIVND (reference sequence). V was clipped by 8 bases and J by 5 bases; unmatched bases: 15. The PCR made use of 60 Vbeta and 13 Jbeta primers. Sequenced by immunoSEQ multiplex PCR; TCRdb stores in-frame clones only, minus some. Of over 150,000 clones listed, around 80% are singletons. This chain joins TRBV19 and TRBJ1-5, with TRBD1 matching over 10 bases. The receptor comes from a woman aged 45-65 years in good health and CMV-seropositive. Sequencing was carried out using PBMCs. The CDR3 reads CASLGFRSTGGYQPQHF. The CDR3 DNA reads as TGTGCCAGTTTAGGATTTCGGTCGACAGGGGGCTATCAGCCCCAGCATTTT.